This TCR beta chain was identified during a study of beta chain features in type 1 diabetes. A single heparinised blood sample, averaging approximately 110 mL, was obtained per donor. Sorted populations all had greater than 98% purity. As every portion of the isolated RNA was reverse transcribed, the sequencing read expressed TCRB transcripts. Approximately 3.4 million reads, on average, came from each naive, central memory and regulatory T cell sample. TCRdb keeps only in-frame clones here, not all; method: immunoSEQ multiplex PCR. This sample carries roughly 290,000 clones, approximately 8% of them seen once, and the ten largest clones take 1%. This CDR3 has 16 residues. Germline CDR1 and CDR2: MNHEY and SMNVEV (reference sequence). The V segment lost 6 bases and the J segment 4 bases; nucleotides outside the gene matches: 13.

The rearrangement links TRBV27 to TRBJ1-2, with 8 nucleotides matching TRBD1. The source material was central memory CD4+ T cells from blood. This receptor was identified in a woman between 18 and 30 years old in good health. CDR3 amino acids: CASSPRAGGVIYGYTF. The CDR3 DNA sequence: TGTGCCAGCAGCCCCAGGGCAGGGGGCGTTATCTATGGCTACACCTTC.